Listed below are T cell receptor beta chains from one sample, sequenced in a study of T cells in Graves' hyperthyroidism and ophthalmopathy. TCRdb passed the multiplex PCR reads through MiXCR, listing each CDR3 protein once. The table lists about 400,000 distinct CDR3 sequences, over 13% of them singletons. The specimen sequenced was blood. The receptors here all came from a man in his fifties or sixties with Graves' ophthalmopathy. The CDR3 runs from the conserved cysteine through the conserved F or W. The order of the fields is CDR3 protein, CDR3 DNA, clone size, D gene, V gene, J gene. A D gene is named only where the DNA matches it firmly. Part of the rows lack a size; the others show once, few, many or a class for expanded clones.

CASSLGQGNTEAFF	TGTGCCAGCAGCTTGGGACAGGGGAACACTGAAGCTTTCTTT	many	TRBD1	TRBV7-9	TRBJ1-1
CASSLQGAYQPQHF	TGTGCCAGCAGTCTGCAGGGGGCCTATCAGCCCCAGCATTTT	many	TRBD1	TRBV28	TRBJ1-5
CASRKLAGGQGEQYF	TGTGCCAGCAGGAAACTAGCGGGAGGTCAGGGCGAGCAGTACTTC	many	TRBD2	TRBV2	TRBJ2-7
CASSVPGTGFNNEQFF	TGTGCCAGCAGCGTACCCGGGACAGGGTTTAACAATGAGCAGTTCTTC	.	TRBD1	TRBV9	TRBJ2-1
CSAERAFF	TGCAGTGCTGAGAGGGCTTTCTTT	many	.	TRBV20-1	TRBJ1-1
CASSLAIPGQGSEQYF	TGTGCCAGCAGCTTAGCCATTCCGGGACAGGGGTCCGAGCAGTACTTC	few	TRBD1	TRBV7-9	TRBJ2-7
CSVDYNEGIQYF	TGCAGCGTTGACTACAACGAAGGCATTCAGTACTTC	many	.	TRBV29-1	TRBJ2-4
CASSLEQGVPYEQYF	TGTGCCAGCAGCTTGGAACAGGGGGTTCCCTACGAGCAGTACTTC	few	TRBD1	TRBV5-4	TRBJ2-7
CASSLVSVGQIYNEQFF	TGTGCCAGCAGTTTAGTTTCCGTCGGCCAAATCTACAATGAGCAGTTCTTC	.	.	TRBV27	TRBJ2-1
CASSSLVTGVGFF	TGTGCCAGCAGCTCGCTTGTGACAGGGGTTGGTTTCTTT	.	TRBD1	TRBV5-6	TRBJ1-1
CASSQDIHAEQYF	TGTGCCAGCAGCCAAGATATCCATGCCGAGCAGTACTTC	many	.	TRBV3-1	TRBJ2-7
CASSGTGVTEAFF	TGTGCCAGTAGTGGGACAGGGGTGACTGAAGCTTTCTTT	few	TRBD1	TRBV19	TRBJ1-1
CASSQGSTGNEKLFF	TGTGCCAGCAGCCAAGGTTCTACAGGGAATGAAAAACTGTTTTTT	many	.	TRBV3-1	TRBJ1-4
CASSLYPSGSTEAFF	TGTGCCAGCAGCTTATACCCGTCCGGGTCCACTGAAGCTTTCTTT	.	.	TRBV7-9	TRBJ1-1
CASSTGLNEKLFF	TGCGCCAGCTCGACCGGGCTTAATGAAAAACTGTTTTTT	.	.	TRBV4-1	TRBJ1-4
CASSLLGSNQPQHF	TGTGCCAGCAGTTTACTGGGCAGCAATCAGCCCCAGCATTTT	many	.	TRBV28	TRBJ1-5
CASSLGGRSPSEQYF	TGTGCCAGCAGCTTAGGCGGGAGAAGCCCTAGCGAGCAGTACTTC	many	TRBD2	TRBV11-3	TRBJ2-7
CASSRQPLYEQYF	TGTGCCAGCTCACGTCAACCACTCTACGAGCAGTACTTC	many	.	TRBV18	TRBJ2-7